This TCR beta chain was recorded in a study of blood T cells in healthy people across ages. Study findings and constraints: The unknown donor CMV status may have confounded expanded clonotype changes.

Using a J-beta primer mix together with a sample-barcoded 5' primer, a second PCR was run for roughly 6 to 11 cycles. CDR3-containing paired-end reads numbered at least 3 million in each sample. TCRdb fed the 5' RACE reads into MiXCR, producing one record per CDR3 protein. The sample gives 2 million or so distinct CDR3 sequences, 40% to 55% of which show up once; roughly 2.1% is in the top ten. To note about this clonotype: What it recognizes is unknown.

The specimen was blood. The sequence was collected from a middle-aged woman in good health.

The CDR3: CSARPSLAGGSDTQYF. Here the CDR3 DNA reads TGCAGTGCTAGACCTTCACTAGCGGGGGGATCAGATACGCAGTATTTT. V usage is TRBV20-1 and J usage is TRBJ2-3; TRBD2 agrees at 12 bases. CDR3 length: 16 amino acids. Germline CDR1 is DFQATT and CDR2 is SNEGSKA (reference sequence). The ends lost 2 bases at V and 4 bases at J; junction bases unmatched: 7.